The clone carrying this T cell receptor beta chain was observed a single time. What it binds is not known. Just one base apart from a much larger clone, this may be a read error. These data come from a study of CD8 T cells in ankylosing spondylitis. In germline, CDR1 is LNHNV, CDR2 YYDKDF (reference sequence). This CDR3 is 13 amino acids long. By quantitative 5'-RACE with molecular barcodes, the TCR beta libraries were made. One entry per CDR3 protein results from TCRdb running MiXCR on the 5' RACE reads. The data hold about 510,000 distinct CDR3 sequences, with approximately 5% observed a single time. Findings and caveats of the study: Several of the motif variants were reported before in synovial fluid and blood from reactive arthritis. Matched ankylosing spondylitis synovial fluid reportedly contained a significantly enriched population of disease-linked clones. Typical of ankylosing spondylitis blood, it appeared, was a TCR beta motif of roughly eight highly homologous variants.

This TCR was sampled from a male donor with ankylosing spondylitis. Specimen: blood, either unsorted or a sorted T cell fraction (not recorded which). The V and J genes are TRBV15 and TRBJ1-5, with a weak D call TRBD1 (6 bases). The CDR3 loop is CDTSLRGNQPQHF. The CDR3 nucleotides are TGTGACACCAGTCTTAGGGGGAATCAGCCCCAGCATTTT.